The 17 T cell receptor beta chains reported below all come from one sample, sequenced in a study of shared clonotypes between healthy human individuals. Generated by immunoSEQ multiplex PCR, the TCRdb table keeps only in-frame clones and is missing some. The table includes 2 million to 2.5 million clones, almost 96% detected once. Sequencing used naive CD4+ T cells sorted from blood. Subset of the sample: CD45RA+ positively selected. These receptors were collected from a man aged 18 to 30 in good health.

V is TRBV6-6 and J is TRBJ1-1, with D maybe TRBD1 (5 bases). The CDR3 runs to 13 residues. V shed 6 bases and J shed 2 bases, with 10 bases lying between them. In germline, CDR1 is MNHNY, CDR2 SVGAGI (reference sequence). CDR3 in amino acids: CASSGTANTEAFF. CDR3 sequence (DNA): TGTGCCAGCAGCGGGACTGCCAACACTGAAGCTTTCTTT.

The V gene is TRBV6-6, the J gene TRBJ1-1, with a tentative D call TRBD1 (5 bases). Germline V gene sequence: CDR1 MNHNY, CDR2 SVGAGI (reference sequence). Deletions cut 6 bases from V and 1 base from J, with 18 bases between. This CDR3 comprises 16 residues. The DNA of the CDR3 is TGTGCCAGCAGCACAGAAAAGGGGCCATCGAACACTGAAGCTTTCTTT. This translates into CASSTEKGPSNTEAFF.

The chain links TRBV15 to TRBJ2-2; a weak D match, TRBD1 (5 bases). CDR1 is LNHNV and CDR2 is YYDKDF in the germline V gene (reference sequence). Trimming took 3 bases from V and 4 from J, leaving 24 bases between them. The CDR3 runs 19 residues. This chain's CDR3 is CATSRSAGYSTAGTGELFF. As DNA, the CDR3 is TGTGCCACCAGCAGGTCTGCAGGGTACTCGACAGCAGGCACCGGGGAGCTGTTTTTT.

This clone was seen a handful of times. This chain links TRBV5-1 with TRBJ1-3, with D tentatively TRBD1 (6 bases). Between the trimmed V and J ends, which lost 0 bases and 13 bases, there was a span of 14 bases. The CDR3 consists of 13 residues. Germline V gene lookup returns CDR1 SGHRS and CDR2 YFSETQ. Here the CDR3 DNA reads TGCGCCAGCAGCTTGGATGGGGGGCCTCCGATATATTTT. It encodes CASSLDGGPPIYF.

CDR3 in DNA: TGTGCCAGCAGGGGCGGGACTAGCGGGGTCACCGGGGAGCTGTTTTTT. Protein product: CASRGGTSGVTGELFF. The chain recombines TRBV2 with TRBJ2-2; 13 nucleotides align to TRBD2. The CDR3 length is 16 residues. Trimming took 6 bases from V and 4 from J; bases not matched to a gene: 5. Germline CDR1 and CDR2: SNHLY and FYNNEI.

This chain links TRBV6-6 with TRBJ2-5; D uncertain. Trimming removed 5 bases from V and 3 bases from J, with 10 bases in between. The germline V gene encodes CDR1 MNHNY and CDR2 SVGAGI (reference sequence). The CDR3 contains 13 residues. The CDR3 DNA sequence: TGTGCCAGCAGTCCAAGGGTGGAAGAGACCCAGTACTTC. As protein: CASSPRVEETQYF.

The chain is built from TRBV6-6 and TRBJ1-6, with TRBD1 identical over 11 bases. From germline, CDR1 is MNHNY and CDR2 SVGAGI (reference sequence). V was pared by 5 bases and J by 9 bases, with 6 bases of the junction left unmatched. The length of the CDR3 is 15 residues. The CDR3 DNA is TGTGCCAGCAGTCGAACCGGGACAGGGGGTTCACCCCTCCACTTT. Translated, it gives CASSRTGTGGSPLHF.

Comments on this clone: The sample holds other DNA sequences that translate to the same CDR3. Written as DNA, the CDR3 is TGTGCCAGCAGCTTTTCGGGAGACACTGAAGCTTTCTTT. Residues: CASSFSGDTEAFF. The rearrangement uses TRBV7-9 and TRBJ1-1; D is unresolved. Germline CDR1 and CDR2: SEHNR and FQNEAQ (reference sequence). Trimming pared 3 bases from V and 3 bases from J, leaving 8 bases between. The CDR3 contains 13 residues.

The V and J genes are TRBV30 and TRBJ1-2; D is unclear. Trimming left V 0 bases short and J 2 bases short, with 7 bases between. The germline CDR1 and CDR2 sequences are GTSNPN and SVGIG (reference sequence). The CDR3 is 13 residues long. This CDR3 is CAWSVDENYGYTF. In DNA, the CDR3 is TGTGCCTGGAGTGTGGATGAGAACTATGGCTACACCTTC.

On this clone itself: Within the sample, other DNA sequences also encode this same CDR3. The rearrangement uses TRBV19 and TRBJ1-5, with a possible D match to TRBD1 (6 bases). This CDR3 spans 15 amino acids. V dropped 7 bases and J dropped 2 bases, with 15 bases sitting between them. Per germline, CDR1 LNHDA and CDR2 SQIVND (reference sequence). CDR3 in DNA: TGTGCCAGTACCCCCCGGGGGGGCGGCAATCAGCCCCAGCATTTT. Protein: CASTPRGGGNQPQHF.

The chain employs TRBV20-1 and TRBJ2-7; no definite D call. CDR3 length: 10 residues. Looked up from germline, CDR1 is DFQATT and CDR2 is SNEGSKA (reference sequence). The CDR3 DNA follows: TGCAGGTCCCGCTCACGGGTCCAGTACTTC. Translation: CRSRSRVQYF.

V is TRBV6-1 and J is TRBJ1-6; possibly TRBD1 for D (6 bases). The V end lost 6 bases, the J end lost 0 bases, and 9 bases lay between the germline ends. There are 15 residues in the CDR3. Germline CDR1 is MNHNS and CDR2 is SASEGT. CDR3 sequence (DNA): TGTGCCAGCAGACAGGGCCTCTCCTATAATTCACCCCTCCACTTT. It specifies CASRQGLSYNSPLHF.

This sequence joins TRBV4-3 and TRBJ2-5; D ambiguous. The germline V gene has CDR1 LGHNA and CDR2 YSLEER. V gave up 0 bases and J gave up 1 base, with 15 bases separating them. The CDR3 runs to 17 residues. The DNA of the CDR3 is TGCGCCAGCAGCCAAGATACCGGCCCCCGGAGCCAAGAGACCCAGTACTTC. It codes for CASSQDTGPRSQETQYF.

The genes are TRBV5-6 and TRBJ1-3; D unclear. The germline gives CDR1 SGHDT, CDR2 YYEEEE. The CDR3 totals 15 residues. Trimming left V 4 bases short and J 2 bases short, with 13 bases between. The CDR3 sequence is CASSPWGSTGNTIYF. The CDR3 nucleotides are TGTGCCAGCAGCCCATGGGGTTCGACTGGAAACACCATATATTTT.

V and J are TRBV2 and TRBJ1-2; D gene uncertain. V lost 2 bases to trimming and J lost 3 bases, with 16 bases between them. The germline V gene has CDR1 SNHLY and CDR2 FYNNEI. There are 16 residues in the CDR3. The CDR3 spells CASSERKSGTHYGYTF. CDR3 nucleotides: TGTGCCAGCAGTGAACGCAAATCCGGTACCCACTATGGCTACACCTTC.

This clone came up once. The CDR3 DNA sequence: TGCGCCAGCAGCTTGGAACCGTCCCTCGGTGAAAAACTGTTTTTT. It translates to CASSLEPSLGEKLFF. The gene calls are TRBV5-1 and TRBJ1-4; D is unclear. Trimming removed 0 bases at V and 7 bases at J, with 13 bases between. In germline, CDR1 is SGHRS, CDR2 YFSETQ. This CDR3 is 15 amino acids long. The complete variable domain, with remaining parts taken from reference TRBV5-1 and TRBJ1-4, reads KAGVTQTPRYLIKTRGQQVTLSCSPISGHRSVSWYQQTPGQGLQFLFEYFSETQRNKGNFPGRFSGRQFSNSRSEMNVSTLELGDSALYLCASSLEPSLGEKLFFGSGTQLSVL.

This rearrangement joins TRBV10-3 to TRBJ2-5, with 7 bases that match TRBD1. CDR1 ENHRY and CDR2 SYGVKD come from the germline V gene. With V trimmed by 11 bases and J by 1 base, 4 bases remained unmatched. This CDR3 region has 12 residues. The chain's CDR3 is CAVGQPQETQYF. DNA of the CDR3: TGTGCCGTGGGACAGCCCCAAGAGACCCAGTACTTC.